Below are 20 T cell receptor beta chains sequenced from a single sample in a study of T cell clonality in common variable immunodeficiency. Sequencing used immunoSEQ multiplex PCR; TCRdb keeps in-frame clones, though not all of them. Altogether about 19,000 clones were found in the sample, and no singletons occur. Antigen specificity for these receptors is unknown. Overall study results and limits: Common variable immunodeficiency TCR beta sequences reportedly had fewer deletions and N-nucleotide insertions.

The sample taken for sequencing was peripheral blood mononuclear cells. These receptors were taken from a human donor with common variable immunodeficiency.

The DNA read from the CDR3 is TGCAGCCATCGGGGACAGCAAGAGACC. Its translation is CSHRGQQET. The full CDR3 protein is CSHRGQQETQYF. The chain uses TRBV29-1 and TRBJ2-5, with 7 bases lining up with TRBD1. The read gets to within 3 residues of the CDR3 end, and the germline J gene fills in the rest. V lost 8 bases, J lost 2 bases, and 5 bases stayed unmatched. CDR3 length equals 12 residues. Germline CDR1 SQVTM, CDR2 ANQGSEA.

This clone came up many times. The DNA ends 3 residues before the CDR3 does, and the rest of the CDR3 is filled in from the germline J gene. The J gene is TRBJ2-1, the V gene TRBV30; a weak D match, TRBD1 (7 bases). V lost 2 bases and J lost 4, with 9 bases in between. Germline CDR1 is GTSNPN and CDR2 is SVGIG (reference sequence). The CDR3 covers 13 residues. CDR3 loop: CAWSQGGYNEQFF. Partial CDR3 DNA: TGTGCCTGGAGTCAGGGGGGATACAATGAG.

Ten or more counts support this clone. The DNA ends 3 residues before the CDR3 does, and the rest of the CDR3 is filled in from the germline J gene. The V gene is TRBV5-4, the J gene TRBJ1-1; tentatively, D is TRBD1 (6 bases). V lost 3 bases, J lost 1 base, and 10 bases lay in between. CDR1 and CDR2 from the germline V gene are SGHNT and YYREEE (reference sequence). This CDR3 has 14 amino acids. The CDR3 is CASSWWTENTEAFF. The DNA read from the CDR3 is TGTGCCAGCAGCTGGTGGACAGAGAACACTGAA.

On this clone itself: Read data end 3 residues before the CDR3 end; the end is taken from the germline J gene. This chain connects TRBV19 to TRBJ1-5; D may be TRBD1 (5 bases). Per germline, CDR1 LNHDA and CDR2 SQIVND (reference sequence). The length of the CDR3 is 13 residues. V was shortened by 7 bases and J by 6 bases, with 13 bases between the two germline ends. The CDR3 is CASTSQGPQPQHF. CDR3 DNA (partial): TGTGCCAGTACCTCTCAGGGTCCTCAGCCC.

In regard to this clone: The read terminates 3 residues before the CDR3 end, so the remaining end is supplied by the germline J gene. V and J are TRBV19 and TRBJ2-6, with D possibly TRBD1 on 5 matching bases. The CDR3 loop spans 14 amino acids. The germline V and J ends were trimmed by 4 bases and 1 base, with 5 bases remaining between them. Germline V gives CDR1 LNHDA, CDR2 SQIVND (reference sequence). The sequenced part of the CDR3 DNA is TGTGCCAGTAGTACAGGGTCTGGGGCCAACGTC. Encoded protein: CASSTGSGANV. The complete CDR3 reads CASSTGSGANVLTF.

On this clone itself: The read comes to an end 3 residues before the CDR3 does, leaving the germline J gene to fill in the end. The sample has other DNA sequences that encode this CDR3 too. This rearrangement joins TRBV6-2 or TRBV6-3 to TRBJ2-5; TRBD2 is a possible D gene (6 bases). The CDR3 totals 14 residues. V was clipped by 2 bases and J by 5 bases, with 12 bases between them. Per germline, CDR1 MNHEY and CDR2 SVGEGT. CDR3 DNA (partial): TGTGCCAGCAGTTACCTGACTAGTGGGGAGACC. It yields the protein CASSYLTSGET. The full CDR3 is CASSYLTSGETQYF.

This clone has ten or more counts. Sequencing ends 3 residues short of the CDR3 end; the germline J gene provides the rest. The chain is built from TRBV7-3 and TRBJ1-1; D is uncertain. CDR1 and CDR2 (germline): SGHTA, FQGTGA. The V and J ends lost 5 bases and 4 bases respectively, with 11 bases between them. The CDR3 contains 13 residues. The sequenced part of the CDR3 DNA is TGTGCCAGCAGCCGACATGGCCCCACTGAA. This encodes CASSRHGPTE. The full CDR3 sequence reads CASSRHGPTEAFF.

The CDR3: CASSDPLGGGSTDTQYF. The sequenced CDR3 bases are TGTGCCAGCAGCGACCCACTCGGGGGGGGGAGCACAGATACG. The chain is built from TRBV7-3 and TRBJ2-3; 8 positions match TRBD2. The CDR3 end is not reached by the read, which stops 3 residues before it; the germline J gene fills it in. Germline values: CDR1 SGHTA, CDR2 FQGTGA. Trimming took 5 bases from V and 0 from J; bases not matched to a gene: 10. The CDR3 consists of 17 residues.

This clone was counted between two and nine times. The DNA read from the CDR3 is TGTGCCAGCAGCTTTCTGGGGGGGATCCTTGATACG. Amino acids: CASSFLGGILDT. The entire CDR3 protein is CASSFLGGILDTQYF. This chain uses TRBV7-2 with TRBJ2-3, with 7 bases fitting TRBD2. The CDR3 end lies 3 residues beyond the end of the read and is filled in from the germline J gene. The V gene end was trimmed by 3 bases and the J gene end by 6 bases; junction bases not matched to a gene: 9. The CDR3 has 15 residues. In germline, CDR1 is SGHTA, CDR2 FQGNSA. Using reference TRBV7-2 and TRBJ2-3 for the parts outside the CDR3, the full variable domain is GAGVSQSPSNKVTEKGKDVELRCDPISGHTALYWYRQSLGQGLEFLIYFQGNSAPDKSGLPSDRFSAERTGGSVSTLTIQRTQQEDSAVYLCASSFLGGILDTQYFGPGTRLTVL.

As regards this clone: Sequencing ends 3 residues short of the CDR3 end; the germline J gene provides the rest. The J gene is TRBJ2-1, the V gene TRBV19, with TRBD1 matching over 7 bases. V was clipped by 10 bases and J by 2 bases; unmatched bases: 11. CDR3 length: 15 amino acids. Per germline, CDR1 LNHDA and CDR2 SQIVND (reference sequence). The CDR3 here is CATTEQGKTYNEQFF. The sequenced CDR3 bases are TGTGCCACTACAGAACAGGGGAAAACCTACAATGAG.

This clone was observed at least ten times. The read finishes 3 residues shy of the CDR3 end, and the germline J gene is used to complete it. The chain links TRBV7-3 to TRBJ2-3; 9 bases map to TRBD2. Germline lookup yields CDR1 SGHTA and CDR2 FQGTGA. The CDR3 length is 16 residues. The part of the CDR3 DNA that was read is TGTGCCAGCAGCTTAGGCCTTAGCGGGAGAGGCATGACG. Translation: CASSLGLSGRGMT. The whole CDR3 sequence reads CASSLGLSGRGMTQYF.

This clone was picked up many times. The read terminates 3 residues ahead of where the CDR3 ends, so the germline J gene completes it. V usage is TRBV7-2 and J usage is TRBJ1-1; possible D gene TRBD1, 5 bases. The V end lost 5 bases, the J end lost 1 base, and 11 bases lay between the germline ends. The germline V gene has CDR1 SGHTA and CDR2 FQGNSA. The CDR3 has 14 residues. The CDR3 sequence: CASSILTENTEAFF. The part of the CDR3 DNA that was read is TGTGCCAGCAGCATTTTGACAGAGAACACTGAA.

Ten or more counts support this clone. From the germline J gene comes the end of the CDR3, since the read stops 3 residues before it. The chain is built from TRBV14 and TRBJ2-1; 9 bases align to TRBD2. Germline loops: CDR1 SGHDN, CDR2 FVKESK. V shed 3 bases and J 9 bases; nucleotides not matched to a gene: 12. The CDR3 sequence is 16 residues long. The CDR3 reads CASSHSWRGGRSEQFF. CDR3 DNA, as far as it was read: TGTGCCAGCAGCCATAGTTGGCGGGGGGGCCGGAGTGAG.

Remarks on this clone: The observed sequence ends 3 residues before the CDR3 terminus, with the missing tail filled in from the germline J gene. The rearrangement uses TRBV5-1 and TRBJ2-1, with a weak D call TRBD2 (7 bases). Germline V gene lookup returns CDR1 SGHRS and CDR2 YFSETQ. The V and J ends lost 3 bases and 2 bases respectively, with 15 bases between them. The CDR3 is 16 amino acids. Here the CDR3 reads CASSSTGGGAYNEQFF. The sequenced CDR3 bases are TGCGCCAGCAGCTCTACAGGAGGGGGGGCCTACAATGAG. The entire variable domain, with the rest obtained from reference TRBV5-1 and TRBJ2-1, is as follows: KAGVTQTPRYLIKTRGQQVTLSCSPISGHRSVSWYQQTPGQGLQFLFEYFSETQRNKGNFPGRFSGRQFSNSRSEMNVSTLELGDSALYLCASSSTGGGAYNEQFFGPGTRLTVL.

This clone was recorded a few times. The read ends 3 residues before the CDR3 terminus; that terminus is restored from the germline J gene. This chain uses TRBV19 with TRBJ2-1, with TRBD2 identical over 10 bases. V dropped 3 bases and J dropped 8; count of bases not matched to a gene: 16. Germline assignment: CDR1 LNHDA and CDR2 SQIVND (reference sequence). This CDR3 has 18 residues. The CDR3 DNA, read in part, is TGTGCCAGTAGTATTTTACGCGAGTACAGCGGGAGGGCCGATGAG. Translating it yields CASSILREYSGRADE. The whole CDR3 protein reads CASSILREYSGRADEQFF. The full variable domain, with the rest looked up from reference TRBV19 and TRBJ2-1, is DGGITQSPKYLFRKEGQNVTLSCEQNLNHDAMYWYRQDPGQGLRLIYYSQIVNDFQKGDIAEGYSVSREKKESFPLTVTSAQKNPTAFYLCASSILREYSGRADEQFFGPGTRLTVL.

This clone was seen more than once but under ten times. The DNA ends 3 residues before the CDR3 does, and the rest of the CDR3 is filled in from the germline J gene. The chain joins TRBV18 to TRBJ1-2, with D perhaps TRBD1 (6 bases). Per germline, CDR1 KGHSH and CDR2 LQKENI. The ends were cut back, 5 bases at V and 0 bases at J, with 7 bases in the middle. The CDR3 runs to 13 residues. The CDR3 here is CASSGQTNYGYTF. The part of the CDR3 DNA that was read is TGTGCCAGCTCAGGACAGACTAACTATGGC.

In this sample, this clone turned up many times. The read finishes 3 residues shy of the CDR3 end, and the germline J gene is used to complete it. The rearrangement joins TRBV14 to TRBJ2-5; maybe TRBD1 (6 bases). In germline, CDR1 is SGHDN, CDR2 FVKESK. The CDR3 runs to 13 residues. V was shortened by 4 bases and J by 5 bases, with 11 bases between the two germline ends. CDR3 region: CASSRQADETQYF. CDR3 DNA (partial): TGTGCCAGCAGCCGACAGGCCGACGAGACC.

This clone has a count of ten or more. The CDR3 spells CSVRGGQVNTEAFF. The DNA read from the CDR3 is TGCAGCGTTCGGGGGGGGCAGGTGAACACTGAA. The chain is built from TRBV29-1 and TRBJ1-1; the D gene is possibly TRBD1 (6 bases). The DNA ends 3 residues before the CDR3 does, and the rest of the CDR3 is filled in from the germline J gene. The germline gives CDR1 SQVTM, CDR2 ANQGSEA. The CDR3 length is 14 residues. Trimming shortened V by 5 bases and J by 0 bases, and 13 bases separated the two germline ends.

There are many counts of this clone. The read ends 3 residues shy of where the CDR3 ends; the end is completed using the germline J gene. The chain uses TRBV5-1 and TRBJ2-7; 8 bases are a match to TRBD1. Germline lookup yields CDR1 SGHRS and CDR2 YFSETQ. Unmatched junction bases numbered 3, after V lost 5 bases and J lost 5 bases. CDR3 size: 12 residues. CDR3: CASSPDRDEQYF. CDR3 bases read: TGCGCCAGCAGTCCGGACAGGGACGAG.

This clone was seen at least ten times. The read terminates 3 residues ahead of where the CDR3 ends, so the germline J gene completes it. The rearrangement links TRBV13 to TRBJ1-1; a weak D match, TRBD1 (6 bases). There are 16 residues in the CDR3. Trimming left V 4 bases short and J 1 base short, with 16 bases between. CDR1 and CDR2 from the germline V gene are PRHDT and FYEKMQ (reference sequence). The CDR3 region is CASSSRGGQANTEAFF. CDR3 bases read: TGTGCCAGCAGCTCCCGGGGGGGCCAGGCGAACACTGAA.